This TCR beta chain appears in the sequencing data of a study of tumor and adjacent non-tumor tissue in lung cancer. In the study overall: There were around 11 adenocarcinoma, a couple of squamous cell carcinoma and 1 small cell lung cancer cases.

Note on this clonotype: Its cognate antigen is unknown.

The template was RNA from unsorted bulk tissue. The library came from three nested PCR rounds adapted from ARM-PCR protocols. TCRdb re-called the multiplex PCR reads with MiXCR, one entry per CDR3 protein. The sample includes about 68,000 distinct CDR3 sequences, about 61% of them seen just once. The study's findings and limits: Tumor tissue had significantly higher TCR diversity than normal lung. Normal lung showed higher cumulative top 100 clone frequency than tumor.

The clonotype comes from a man aged 45-65 years with non-small cell lung cancer. Sequences were obtained from lung tumor tissue.

Written as DNA, the CDR3 is TGTGCCACCTGCGGACCGAACACTGAAGCTTTCTTT. Encoded protein: CATCGPNTEAFF. The rearrangement joins TRBV28 to TRBJ1-1; D not resolved. V lost 10 bases, J lost 1 base, and 10 bases lay in between. Germline assignment: CDR1 MDHEN and CDR2 SYDVKM. The CDR3 covers 12 residues.